This T cell receptor (beta chain) was observed in a study of tumor-infiltrating lymphocytes in primary liver carcinoma. With a constant-region primer, TCR beta cDNA was made from approximately 510 ng of total RNA. Library construction for TCR beta comprised three nested multiplex PCR rounds performed with slightly modified ARM-PCR. Each of the first two PCR rounds ran roughly 9 cycles with TRBV1-TRBV30 forward and C-beta reverse primers. TCRdb called the multiplex PCR reads again in MiXCR, with one record for every CDR3 protein. The sample has around 210,000 distinct CDR3 sequences, less than 70% seen once; the top ten hold about 7.1%. With respect to this clonotype: The antigen is undetermined. A much larger clone differs from this one at a single base, so this may be a read error.

The CDR3 has 16 amino acids. CDR1 is ENHRY and CDR2 is SYGVKD in the germline V gene. Study results and caveats: The study used bulk unsorted samples and so did not compare CD4+ and CD8+ repertoires.

Blood RNA came from unsorted whole blood; germline DNA was also extracted. Blood samples of around 3.7 milliliters were drawn preoperatively. This receptor was obtained from a woman aged 60-75 years with primary liver carcinoma and hepatitis B virus infection. This sequence joins TRBV10-3 and TRBJ2-7; D might be TRBD1 (6 bases). The specimen sequenced was peripheral blood. CDR3 loop: CAISTPNTGQIYEQHF. The CDR3 DNA is TGTGCCATCAGTACCCCAAATACGGGACAAATCTACGAGCAGCACTTC.